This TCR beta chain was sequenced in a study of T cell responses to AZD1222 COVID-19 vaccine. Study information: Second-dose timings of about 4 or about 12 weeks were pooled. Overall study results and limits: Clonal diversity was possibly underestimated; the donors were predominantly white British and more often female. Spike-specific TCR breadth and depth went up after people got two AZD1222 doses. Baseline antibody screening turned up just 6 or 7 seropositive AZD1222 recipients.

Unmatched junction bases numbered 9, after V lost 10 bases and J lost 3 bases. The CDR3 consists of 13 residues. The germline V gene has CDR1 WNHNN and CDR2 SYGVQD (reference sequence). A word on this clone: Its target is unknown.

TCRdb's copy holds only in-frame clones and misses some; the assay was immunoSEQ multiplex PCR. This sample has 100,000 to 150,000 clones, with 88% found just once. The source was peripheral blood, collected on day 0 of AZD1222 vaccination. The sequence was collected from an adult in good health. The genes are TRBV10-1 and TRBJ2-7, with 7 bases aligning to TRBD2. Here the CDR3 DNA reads TGCGCCACCTCACCGGGGGGACGCTACGAGCAGTACTTC. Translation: CATSPGGRYEQYF.